The sequence of this T cell receptor beta chain was determined in a study of OX40 agonist ivuxolimab in advanced cancers. Study-level background: Participants could have had prior anti-PD-1, anti-PD-L1 or anti-CTLA-4 therapy, and roughly 40% had some.

Only a few counts were recorded for this clone. Clones were read by immunoSEQ multiplex PCR, and TCRdb kept only the in-frame ones, dropping some. Of 50,000 to 55,000 clones detected, almost 85% appear once; the ten largest clones hold about 4.5%. Autoimmune disease history or systemic immunosuppression was exclusionary. The CDR3 is 20 residues long. Per the germline V gene, CDR1 is MNHEY and CDR2 is SMNVEV (reference sequence). V lost 5 bases to trimming and J lost 1 base, with 28 bases between them. This sample comprised CD4+ or CD8+ T cells sorted from blood, obtained in a trial of the OX40 agonist ivuxolimab. The TCR sequence derives from an adult with an advanced solid tumor such as melanoma, head and neck, liver or kidney cancer. The chain recombines TRBV27 with TRBJ2-3; D is possibly TRBD2 (5 bases). The CDR3 here is CASSPLVGVWWEQGTDTQYF. In nucleotides, the CDR3 is TGTGCCAGCAGTCCCCTTGTGGGCGTTTGGTGGGAGCAGGGCACAGATACGCAGTATTTT.